The clone carrying this T cell receptor beta chain has a handful of counts. This specimen belongs to a study of blood T cell repertoires in COVID-19. Whole-study context: From the United States, Italy and Spain came samples of acute and convalescent COVID-19. T cells, B-cell-depleted T cells, or PBMCs provided the cDNA or gDNA that served as material.

CDR3 size: 16 residues. Participants, about 18 to 95 years old, spanned fewer than 25 US areas. Cohort allocation depended upon clinical history that participants reported. Here immunoSEQ multiplex PCR was the method, and the copy in TCRdb shows in-frame clones only, minus some. Among 350,000 to 500,000 clones listed, roughly 90% were seen once. The chain uses TRBV21-1 and TRBJ2-1; no check of the table's D call, TRBD1, against the DNA was made. TRBV21-1 is a recognized pseudogene. Specimen: PBMCs or T cells enriched from blood (not recorded which). This receptor was taken from a woman between 18 and 29 years old who had been exposed to COVID-19. This CDR3 reads CASSRQGQPEFQEQFF. CDR3 DNA sequence: TGTGCCAGCAGCCGACAGGGGCAACCGGAGTTTCAAGAGCAGTTCTTC.